This T cell receptor (beta chain) emerged from a study of shared clonotypes between healthy human individuals. Method: immunoSEQ multiplex PCR; TCRdb's copy keeps in-frame clones and lacks some. The sample gives over a million clones, around 76% of which show up once; around 1.5% is in the top ten. Investigators divided CD4+ cells into CD45RA+ naive and CD45RA-negative memory subsets. The CDR3 sequence is 15 residues long. The V gene's germline CDR1 is SGHNT and CDR2 YENEEA. Trimming removed 5 bases at V and 6 bases at J, with 19 bases between. The sequenced sample consisted of memory CD4+ T cells sorted from blood. Subset meaning: CD45RA-negative fraction. This TCR was recovered from a man aged 18-30 years in good health. The rearrangement joins TRBV11-3 to TRBJ2-5, with a possible D match to TRBD2 (5 bases). The DNA of the CDR3 is TGTGCCAGCAGCCCGCAAGGAGGTACTCGGCAGACCCAGTACTTC. Protein: CASSPQGGTRQTQYF.